The 5 T cell receptor beta chains below were found in one sample sequenced in a study of OX40 agonist ivuxolimab in advanced cancers. Profiled with immunoSEQ multiplex PCR; TCRdb holds only in-frame clones, not every one. The sample records approximately 60,000 clones, around 84% being singletons. Source: CD4+ or CD8+ T cells sorted from blood, taken in a trial of the OX40 agonist ivuxolimab. The receptors originated from an adult with an advanced solid tumor such as melanoma, head and neck, liver or kidney cancer.

This clone has just one count. V is TRBV6-5 and J is TRBJ1-2; D is perhaps TRBD1 (5 bases). The CDR3 is 13 residues long. Trimming stripped 6 bases from V and 5 bases from J, with 13 bases between. Looked up from germline, CDR1 is MNHEY and CDR2 is SVGAGI. The CDR3 sequence is CASREGAVYGYTF. The CDR3, as DNA: TGTGCCAGCAGGGAAGGGGCTGTTTATGGCTACACCTTC.

The V call is TRBV5-1, the J call TRBJ2-1; either TRBD1 or TRBD2 may supply D (7 bases each). This CDR3 contains 14 residues. The V gene lost 3 bases and the J gene lost 6 bases, with 13 bases spanning the gap. CDR1 and CDR2 (germline): SGHRS, YFSETQ. The CDR3 DNA sequence: TGCGCCAGCAGCTGGGGAGGGGGCCTCAATGAGCAGTTCTTC. It codes for CASSWGGGLNEQFF. Based on the CDR3 plus reference TRBV5-1 and TRBJ2-1, the full variable domain is KAGVTQTPRYLIKTRGQQVTLSCSPISGHRSVSWYQQTPGQGLQFLFEYFSETQRNKGNFPGRFSGRQFSNSRSEMNVSTLELGDSALYLCASSWGGGLNEQFFGPGTRLTVL.

The gene calls are TRBV5-6 and TRBJ2-7; 10 bases agree with TRBD1. The CDR3 is 15 amino acids. The V gene end was trimmed by 4 bases and the J gene end by 4 bases; junction bases not matched to a gene: 8. CDR1 is SGHDT and CDR2 is YYEEEE in the germline V gene. The CDR3 reads CASSIPGQGLYEQYF. CDR3 DNA sequence: TGTGCCAGCAGCATACCGGGACAGGGGTTGTACGAGCAGTACTTC.

This chain uses TRBV2 with TRBJ1-3, with 10 bases identical to TRBD1. Germline V gene data show CDR1 as SNHLY and CDR2 as FYNNEI. The junction had 3 bases not matched to a gene; V was cut back by 4 bases and J by 0 bases. CDR3 length: 16 amino acids. In DNA, the CDR3 is TGTGCCAGCAGTGGACAGGGGGCTCGCTCTGGAAACACCATATATTTT. This sequence encodes CASSGQGARSGNTIYF.

The chain links TRBV29-1 to TRBJ2-4; 9 nucleotides line up with TRBD2. Germline V CDR1 and CDR2: SQVTM, ANQGSEA. After removal of 4 bases from V and 8 bases from J, the junction contained 6 bases not matched to a gene. This CDR3 region has 13 residues. This CDR3 is CSVVGRGGDIQYF. The CDR3 DNA sequence: TGCAGCGTTGTGGGGCGCGGGGGGGACATTCAGTACTTC.